This is a list of T cell receptor beta chains from one sample in a study of human T cells and chemical hapten exposure. One entry per CDR3 protein results from TCRdb running MiXCR on the RACE reads. The table has approximately 72,000 distinct CDR3 sequences, around 10% seen once; the top ten hold more than 1.3%. This sample comprised whole blood, obtained in connection with sensitization to the hapten diphenylcyclopropenone (DPC). The receptors stem from a woman between 50 and 59 years old with alopecia areata. Some clones in this sample may be carry-over from other donors' samples. The CDR3 runs from the conserved cysteine through the conserved F or W.

j_gene,v_gene,CDR3aa
TRBJ2-1,TRBV10-3,CAISGGLADNEQFF
TRBJ2-2,TRBV20-1,CSARDQGYTGELFF
TRBJ2-2,TRBV5-4,CASSFPSGRDVGELFF
TRBJ2-7,TRBV5-1,CASSSYSYEQYF
TRBJ1-4,TRBV18,CASSPRPLERGVREKLFF
TRBJ2-7,TRBV9,CASSARDFGYEQYF
TRBJ2-7,TRBV7-9,CASSLGQDYYEQYF
TRBJ1-1,TRBV6-2/TRBV6-3,CASTDNTEAFF
TRBJ2-7,TRBV15,CATSRDSAARSYEQYF
TRBJ1-3,TRBV27,CASRSLSSGNTIYF
TRBJ1-1,TRBV6-1,CASSEGANTEAFF
TRBJ1-6,TRBV2,CASKREGNSPLHF
TRBJ1-3,TRBV4-2,CASSDSSGNTIYF
TRBJ1-1,TRBV5-1,CASSSITGVVTEAFF
TRBJ2-2,TRBV16,CASSRQGGTGELFF
TRBJ1-2,TRBV20-1,CSGHRGFGYTF
TRBJ2-7,TRBV19,CASSIPGEHYEQYF
TRBJ1-1,TRBV6-5,CASSSPPAEAFF
TRBJ2-7,TRBV5-1,CASSLWTDYEQYF
TRBJ2-2,TRBV6-2/TRBV6-3,CASGHLWAGELFF
TRBJ2-3,TRBV4-3,CASSPELAGGRGTQYF
TRBJ1-5,TRBV28,CASSSQEGGIEPQHF
TRBJ2-3,TRBV10-3,CAIGVDRPTDTQYF
TRBJ1-1,TRBV4-3,CASSQDPGQGIPNTEAFF
TRBJ1-3,TRBV7-6,CASSLVGQASGNTIYF
TRBJ2-2,TRBV6-2/TRBV6-3,CASSYSPGRLADTGELFF
TRBJ1-1,TRBV7-6,CASSSGFTEAFF
TRBJ1-1,TRBV4-2,CASSHDPGQGMNTEAFF
TRBJ1-2,TRBV6-6,CASRLHTDNYGYTF